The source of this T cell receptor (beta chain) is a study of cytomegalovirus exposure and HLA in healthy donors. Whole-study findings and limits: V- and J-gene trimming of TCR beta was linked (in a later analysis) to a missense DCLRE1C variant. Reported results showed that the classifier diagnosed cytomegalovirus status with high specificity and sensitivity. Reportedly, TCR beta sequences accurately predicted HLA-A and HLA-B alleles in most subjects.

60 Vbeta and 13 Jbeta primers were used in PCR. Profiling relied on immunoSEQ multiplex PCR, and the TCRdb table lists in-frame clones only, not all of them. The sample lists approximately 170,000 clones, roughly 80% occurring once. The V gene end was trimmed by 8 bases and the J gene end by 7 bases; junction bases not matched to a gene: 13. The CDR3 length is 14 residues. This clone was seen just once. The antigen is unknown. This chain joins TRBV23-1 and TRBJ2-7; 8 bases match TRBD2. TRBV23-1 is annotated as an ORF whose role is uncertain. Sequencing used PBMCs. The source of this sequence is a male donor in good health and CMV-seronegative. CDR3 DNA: TGCGCCAGCCCCCCCGGGGGGGGCAGATGTGAGCAGTACTTC. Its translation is CASPPGGGRCEQYF.